The 9 T cell receptor beta chains below all came from one sample that was sequenced in a study of blood T cells in healthy people across ages. It was with a sample-barcoded 5' primer and a J-beta primer mix that a second PCR of about 6 to 12 cycles was run. TCRdb reprocessed the 5' RACE reads via MiXCR and lists one record per CDR3 protein. Of under 1,000,000 distinct CDR3 sequences in the sample, 36% were seen once. Sequencing used blood. All receptors come from a young man in good health.

This clonotype was observed a few times. This sequence joins TRBV4-2 and TRBJ2-6; unclear D gene. V lost 8 bases, J lost 0 bases, and 8 bases lay in between. The CDR3 runs 14 residues. From germline, CDR1 is LGHNA and CDR2 YNFKEQ. CDR3 DNA: TGTGCCAGCCGTAGCAACTCTGGGGCCAACGTCCTGACTTTC. It is translated as CASRSNSGANVLTF.

This clonotype was recorded a few times. The chain links TRBV6-6 to TRBJ2-5, with D maybe TRBD1 (6 bases). The CDR3 contains 14 residues. Germline V gives CDR1 MNHNY, CDR2 SVGAGI (reference sequence). V lost 4 bases to trimming and J lost 11 bases, with 20 bases between them. CDR3 sequence reads: CASSLAGVMGEQYF. The CDR3 bases are TGTGCCAGCAGTTTGGCAGGGGTAATGGGTGAGCAGTACTTC.

J is TRBJ2-7 and V is TRBV3-1; weak D call: TRBD1 (5 bases). This CDR3 has 15 residues. V gave up 0 bases and J gave up 2 bases, with 11 bases separating them. Germline loops: CDR1 LGHDT, CDR2 YNNKEL (reference sequence). CDR3 nucleotides: TGTGCCAGCAGCCAAGAAGGGGCATATCCCTACGAGCAGTACTTC. It is translated as CASSQEGAYPYEQYF.

This CDR3 reads CASSPDRQTWYF. The CDR3 bases are TGTGCCAGCAGCCCGGACAGGCAGACTTGGTATTTT. The genes are TRBV6-6 and TRBJ2-3, with 7 nucleotides matching TRBD1. This CDR3 spans 12 amino acids. V lost 6 bases and J lost 14; bases outside the gene matches: 11. CDR1 and CDR2 from the germline V gene are MNHNY and SVGAGI (reference sequence).

Note on this clonotype: A junction end diverges from the germline sequence, so it may reflect a read error. The chain employs TRBV25-1 and TRBJ2-3; tentatively, D is TRBD2 (6 bases). The CDR3 consists of 15 residues. Per germline, CDR1 MGHDK and CDR2 SYGVNS. The DNA of the CDR3 is TGTGCCTGCAGTCGAGCGGGCTATAGCACAGATACGCAGTATTTT. It is translated as CACSRAGYSTDTQYF.

Only a few counts were recorded for this clonotype. The chain couples TRBV6-6 to TRBJ1-2; 9 bases align to TRBD1. This CDR3 has 16 residues. CDR1 and CDR2 from the germline V gene are MNHNY and SVGAGI (reference sequence). The V and J ends lost 0 bases and 4 bases, in that order; junction bases with no gene match: 6. The CDR3 DNA reads TGTGCCAGCAGTTACTCTTTACAGGGGGCGAGCTATGGCTACACCTTC. Residues: CASSYSLQGASYGYTF.

This chain joins TRBV7-9 and TRBJ2-5; 9 bases agree with TRBD1. The V gene's germline CDR1 is SEHNR and CDR2 FQNEAQ (reference sequence). This CDR3 is 15 amino acids long. Trimming cost V 4 bases and J 5 bases; bases outside gene matches: 8. CDR3 in amino acids: CASSSVRDRAETQYF. DNA of the CDR3: TGTGCCAGCAGCTCGGTCCGGGACAGGGCTGAGACCCAGTACTTC.

This chain links TRBV4-3 with TRBJ2-2; 8 bases line up with TRBD2. This CDR3 has 16 residues. Germline loops: CDR1 LGHNA, CDR2 YSLEER. Unmatched junction bases numbered 8, after V lost 4 bases and J lost 4 bases. The CDR3 is CASSRTSGRGTGELFF. The CDR3 bases are TGCGCCAGCAGCCGCACTAGCGGAAGGGGCACCGGGGAGCTGTTTTTT.

The J gene is TRBJ1-1, the V gene TRBV5-1, with D uncertain. V was clipped by 0 bases and J by 3 bases, with 9 bases between them. The CDR3 is made up of 14 amino acids. Germline assignment: CDR1 SGHRS and CDR2 YFSETQ. In DNA, the CDR3 is TGCGCCAGCAGCTTGGACAGTTTCGACACTGAAGCTTTCTTT. Its translation is CASSLDSFDTEAFF.